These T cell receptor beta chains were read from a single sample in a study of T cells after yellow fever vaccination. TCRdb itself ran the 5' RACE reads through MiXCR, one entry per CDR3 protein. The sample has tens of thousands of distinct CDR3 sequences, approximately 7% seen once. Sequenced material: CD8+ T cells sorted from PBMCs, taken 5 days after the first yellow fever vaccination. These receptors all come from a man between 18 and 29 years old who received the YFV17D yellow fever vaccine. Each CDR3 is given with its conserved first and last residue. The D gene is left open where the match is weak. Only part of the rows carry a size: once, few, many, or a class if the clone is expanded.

cdr3_nt: TGTGCCAGCAGTCGGAGGGGTGGCACAGATACGCAGTATTTT
cdr3_aa: CASSRRGGTDTQYF
clone_size: few
v_call: TRBV9
d_call: NA
j_call: TRBJ2-3

cdr3_nt: TGTGCCAGCAGCGTAGAAGGAGAGAACACCGGGGAGCTGTTTTTT
cdr3_aa: CASSVEGENTGELFF
clone_size: many
v_call: TRBV9
d_call: NA
j_call: TRBJ2-2

cdr3_nt: TGCAGCGTGTGGTTCGAGCACTCTGGAAACACCATATATTTT
cdr3_aa: CSVWFEHSGNTIYF
clone_size: NA
v_call: TRBV29-1
d_call: NA
j_call: TRBJ1-3

cdr3_nt: TGTTCCACCAGTGATTTTAACAGTCCCAATGAGCAGTTCTTC
cdr3_aa: CSTSDFNSPNEQFF
clone_size: NA
v_call: TRBV24-1
d_call: NA
j_call: TRBJ2-1

cdr3_nt: TGCGCCAGCAGCCAAGAAGATGGAGGTAGCACAGATACGCAGTATTTT
cdr3_aa: CASSQEDGGSTDTQYF
clone_size: many
v_call: TRBV4-3
d_call: NA
j_call: TRBJ2-3

cdr3_nt: TGTGCCAGCAGCACTGGGAATAGGGTCTCGGGCTACACCTTC
cdr3_aa: CASSTGNRVSGYTF
clone_size: few
v_call: TRBV7-2
d_call: NA
j_call: TRBJ1-2

cdr3_nt: TGTGCCAGCAGACCTAACGCTCAGGACAGGGCATGGTTC
cdr3_aa: CASRPNAQDRAWF
clone_size: few
v_call: TRBV12-3/TRBV12-4
d_call: TRBD1
j_call: TRBJ2-5

cdr3_nt: TGCGCCAGCACCCCCGGGCGGGGGGGCATAGGGGAGCAGTTCTTC
cdr3_aa: CASTPGRGGIGEQFF
clone_size: few
v_call: TRBV4-1
d_call: TRBD2
j_call: TRBJ2-1

cdr3_nt: TGTGCCAGCAGTTTACTTCTGGAGGGCCACGAGCAGTACTTC
cdr3_aa: CASSLLLEGHEQYF
clone_size: many
v_call: TRBV12-3/TRBV12-4
d_call: NA
j_call: TRBJ2-7

cdr3_nt: TGTGCCAGTAGTATAAGGATAGCCGGGGAGCTGTTTTTT
cdr3_aa: CASSIRIAGELFF
clone_size: few
v_call: TRBV19
d_call: NA
j_call: TRBJ2-2

cdr3_nt: TGTGCCAGCAGCTCGATCTCTGGGGGAGTGCGCGACAATGAGCAGTTCTTC
cdr3_aa: CASSSISGGVRDNEQFF
clone_size: many
v_call: TRBV7-6
d_call: NA
j_call: TRBJ2-1

cdr3_nt: TGTGCCAGCAGCTCCAGGTGGAACACTGAAGCTTTCTTT
cdr3_aa: CASSSRWNTEAFF
clone_size: many
v_call: TRBV3-1
d_call: NA
j_call: TRBJ1-1

cdr3_nt: TGTGCCAGCAGCGACACGGGACAGGCCTTTACGGGGGAGCTGTTTTTT
cdr3_aa: CASSDTGQAFTGELFF
clone_size: many
v_call: TRBV7-3
d_call: TRBD1
j_call: TRBJ2-2

cdr3_nt: TGTGCCAGCAGCCCCCCCGACAGGGGACCCATTCAGTACTTC
cdr3_aa: CASSPPDRGPIQYF
clone_size: many
v_call: TRBV7-2
d_call: TRBD1
j_call: TRBJ2-4

cdr3_nt: TGTGCCTGCGGCAGGGGCGTTGGGATCGGCACTGAAGCTTTCTTT
cdr3_aa: CACGRGVGIGTEAFF
clone_size: few
v_call: TRBV19
d_call: NA
j_call: TRBJ1-1

cdr3_nt: TGCAGCGCCCGATGGGGGGGTGGCACAGATACGCAGTATTTT
cdr3_aa: CSARWGGGTDTQYF
clone_size: many
v_call: TRBV29-1
d_call: TRBD2
j_call: TRBJ2-3

cdr3_nt: TGTGCCAGCAGTTTAACCGAGAACACCGGGGAGCTGTTTTTT
cdr3_aa: CASSLTENTGELFF
clone_size: few
v_call: TRBV12-3/TRBV12-4
d_call: NA
j_call: TRBJ2-2

cdr3_nt: TGTGCCACCCTGGGTGGCCCCACAGATACGCAGTATTTT
cdr3_aa: CATLGGPTDTQYF
clone_size: many
v_call: TRBV10-3
d_call: NA
j_call: TRBJ2-3

cdr3_nt: TGTGCCAGCAGTCTCTCATCAGGGTCCGCCGGGGAGCTGTTTTTT
cdr3_aa: CASSLSSGSAGELFF
clone_size: few
v_call: TRBV28
d_call: NA
j_call: TRBJ2-2

cdr3_nt: TGTGCCAGCAGGAAGGTGGGCGGGGTACGTACAGATACGCAGTATTTT
cdr3_aa: CASRKVGGVRTDTQYF
clone_size: NA
v_call: TRBV5-5
d_call: NA
j_call: TRBJ2-3

cdr3_nt: TGTGCCAGCAGCCCGACAGGGGGAAATCAGCCCCAGCATTTT
cdr3_aa: CASSPTGGNQPQHF
clone_size: few
v_call: TRBV27
d_call: TRBD1
j_call: TRBJ1-5

cdr3_nt: TGTGCCAGCAGCCAAGAACTAGCGAATGAGCAGTTCTTC
cdr3_aa: CASSQELANEQFF
clone_size: few
v_call: TRBV3-1
d_call: TRBD2
j_call: TRBJ2-1

cdr3_nt: TGCAGCGTTTCCGTCACAGGGGTTGAAGCTTTCTTT
cdr3_aa: CSVSVTGVEAFF
clone_size: few
v_call: TRBV29-1
d_call: TRBD1
j_call: TRBJ1-1

cdr3_nt: TGTGCCAGCAGTTACGCGGAGACGATCACTGAAGCTTTCTTT
cdr3_aa: CASSYAETITEAFF
clone_size: NA
v_call: TRBV6-5
d_call: NA
j_call: TRBJ1-1

cdr3_nt: TGTGCCAGCAGCCGGGACCGGTACGAGCAGTACTTC
cdr3_aa: CASSRDRYEQYF
clone_size: many
v_call: TRBV14
d_call: NA
j_call: TRBJ2-7

cdr3_nt: TGTGCCAGCAGCTTAGCGGTGGACGAGCAGTACTTC
cdr3_aa: CASSLAVDEQYF
clone_size: many
v_call: TRBV7-9
d_call: NA
j_call: TRBJ2-7

cdr3_nt: TGCAGCGGGACTAGCGGGGGCCCGAACACCGGGGAGCTGTTTTTT
cdr3_aa: CSGTSGGPNTGELFF
clone_size: few
v_call: TRBV29-1
d_call: TRBD2
j_call: TRBJ2-2

cdr3_nt: TGTGCCAGCAGTTCCATGGACGGGGGGCAACTAGAGACCCAGTACTTC
cdr3_aa: CASSSMDGGQLETQYF
clone_size: NA
v_call: TRBV6-5
d_call: NA
j_call: TRBJ2-5

cdr3_nt: TGCGCCAGCTCCCGCCGGGACAGGGCCCACGAGCAGTACTTC
cdr3_aa: CASSRRDRAHEQYF
clone_size: many
v_call: TRBV5-1
d_call: TRBD1
j_call: TRBJ2-7

cdr3_nt: TGCAGTGCTAGAGATCCCACTCTAGCGGGGGCCTTGGCACGAATTCAGTACTTC
cdr3_aa: CSARDPTLAGALARIQYF
clone_size: few
v_call: TRBV20-1
d_call: TRBD2
j_call: TRBJ2-4

cdr3_nt: TGCGCCAGCAGCCAAAACTATCGGGGGGTAAGGTCCTACGAGCAGTACTTC
cdr3_aa: CASSQNYRGVRSYEQYF
clone_size: few
v_call: TRBV4-3
d_call: TRBD2
j_call: TRBJ2-7

cdr3_nt: TGTGCCAGCAGTCCGGGGACGAACACTGAAGCTTTCTTT
cdr3_aa: CASSPGTNTEAFF
clone_size: NA
v_call: TRBV6-6
d_call: NA
j_call: TRBJ1-1

cdr3_nt: TGTGCCAGCAGCTTGGAGGGCGGGGGGGATACGCAGTATTTT
cdr3_aa: CASSLEGGGDTQYF
clone_size: NA
v_call: TRBV5-4
d_call: TRBD2
j_call: TRBJ2-3

cdr3_nt: TGTGCCAGCAGTCCCGCTAGGCTGGGGGCCAACGTCCTGACTTTC
cdr3_aa: CASSPARLGANVLTF
clone_size: few
v_call: TRBV6-5
d_call: NA
j_call: TRBJ2-6

cdr3_nt: TGTGCCAGCAGCTTAGAAGCAACTAATGAAAAACTGTTTTTT
cdr3_aa: CASSLEATNEKLFF
clone_size: NA
v_call: TRBV11-2
d_call: NA
j_call: TRBJ1-4

cdr3_nt: TGTGCCAGCAGCAGGATCCCTCTGGGGGCCAACTATGGCTACACCTTC
cdr3_aa: CASSRIPLGANYGYTF
clone_size: NA
v_call: TRBV7-9
d_call: NA
j_call: TRBJ1-2

cdr3_nt: TGTGCTAGTGGTTCAACTGCAACTAATGAAAAACTGTTTTTT
cdr3_aa: CASGSTATNEKLFF
clone_size: few
v_call: TRBV12-5
d_call: NA
j_call: TRBJ1-4

cdr3_nt: TGTGCCAGCAGCTTGGGGGACAGGGGGACACGGGAGCAGTTCTTC
cdr3_aa: CASSLGDRGTREQFF
clone_size: many
v_call: TRBV5-4
d_call: TRBD1
j_call: TRBJ2-1

cdr3_nt: TGCGCCAGCAGCCAAGGGCTACGGGACTACGATACGCAGTATTTT
cdr3_aa: CASSQGLRDYDTQYF
clone_size: few
v_call: TRBV4-3
d_call: TRBD2
j_call: TRBJ2-3

cdr3_nt: TGTGCCAGCAGCGCACAAGTTACAGCCTCTGGAAACACCATATATTTT
cdr3_aa: CASSAQVTASGNTIYF
clone_size: few
v_call: TRBV3-1
d_call: NA
j_call: TRBJ1-3

cdr3_nt: TGTGCCAGCAGCCCACCGCTGGGGTCTAGTAGCTACGATAGGGCACATATCTACGAGCAGTACTTC
cdr3_aa: CASSPPLGSSSYDRAHIYEQYF
clone_size: NA
v_call: TRBV7-1
d_call: NA
j_call: TRBJ2-7

cdr3_nt: TGTGCCATGGGCCCCGGGCTGCCCTACGAGCAGTACTTC
cdr3_aa: CAMGPGLPYEQYF
clone_size: once
v_call: TRBV5-6
d_call: NA
j_call: TRBJ2-7

cdr3_nt: TGTGCCAGCAGTTACTGGGGGGATGTAAGGACCTTC
cdr3_aa: CASSYWGDVRTF
clone_size: NA
v_call: TRBV6-6
d_call: NA
j_call: TRBJ1-2

cdr3_nt: TGTGCCAGCAGCCGGGACAGGGTAACAGATACGCAGTATTTT
cdr3_aa: CASSRDRVTDTQYF
clone_size: NA
v_call: TRBV9
d_call: TRBD1
j_call: TRBJ2-3

cdr3_nt: TGTGCCAGCAGCCAAGTCTACGGCCCCACCTCTAATGAAAAACTGTTTTTT
cdr3_aa: CASSQVYGPTSNEKLFF
clone_size: few
v_call: TRBV3-1
d_call: NA
j_call: TRBJ1-4

cdr3_nt: TGTGCCAGCAGTGAGGGGAGGTCCCCTAACTATGGCTACACCTTC
cdr3_aa: CASSEGRSPNYGYTF
clone_size: many
v_call: TRBV12-3/TRBV12-4
d_call: NA
j_call: TRBJ1-2

cdr3_nt: TGTGCCCGAAAAACGGGGAATGAGCAGTTCTTC
cdr3_aa: CARKTGNEQFF
clone_size: many
v_call: TRBV19
d_call: NA
j_call: TRBJ2-1

cdr3_nt: TGCAGTGCAAAGAGGGCAAGCGGCAATGAGCAGTCCTTC
cdr3_aa: CSAKRASGNEQSF
clone_size: once
v_call: TRBV20-1
d_call: NA
j_call: TRBJ2-1

cdr3_nt: TGTGCCAGCAGCCCTACGACAGGGGGGAATGAGCAGTTCTTC
cdr3_aa: CASSPTTGGNEQFF
clone_size: NA
v_call: TRBV7-8
d_call: TRBD1
j_call: TRBJ2-1

cdr3_nt: TGCGCCAGCAGCTTGGTAGCGGGGACCTACAATGAGCAGTTCTTC
cdr3_aa: CASSLVAGTYNEQFF
clone_size: many
v_call: TRBV5-1
d_call: TRBD2
j_call: TRBJ2-1

cdr3_nt: TGTGCCAGCAGTTTCTTTGGGGCGTACAATGAGCAGTTCTTC
cdr3_aa: CASSFFGAYNEQFF
clone_size: many
v_call: TRBV28
d_call: NA
j_call: TRBJ2-1

cdr3_nt: TGTGCCAGCAGTGGACTAGCGGGGGTGAATGAGCAGTTCTTC
cdr3_aa: CASSGLAGVNEQFF
clone_size: many
v_call: TRBV25-1
d_call: TRBD2
j_call: TRBJ2-1

cdr3_nt: TGTGCCAGCAGCCGGGGACTATACGCCTACAATGAGCAGTTCTTC
cdr3_aa: CASSRGLYAYNEQFF
clone_size: NA
v_call: TRBV3-1
d_call: TRBD2
j_call: TRBJ2-1

cdr3_nt: TGTGCCAGCAGCTCCGTGGGTCCGACTGAAGCTTTCTTT
cdr3_aa: CASSSVGPTEAFF
clone_size: few
v_call: TRBV12-3/TRBV12-4
d_call: NA
j_call: TRBJ1-1

cdr3_nt: TGTGCCACCAGCAGTCCCTTCGAGGGAGTCTACTCTGGGGCCAACGTCCTGACTTTC
cdr3_aa: CATSSPFEGVYSGANVLTF
clone_size: few
v_call: TRBV15
d_call: NA
j_call: TRBJ2-6